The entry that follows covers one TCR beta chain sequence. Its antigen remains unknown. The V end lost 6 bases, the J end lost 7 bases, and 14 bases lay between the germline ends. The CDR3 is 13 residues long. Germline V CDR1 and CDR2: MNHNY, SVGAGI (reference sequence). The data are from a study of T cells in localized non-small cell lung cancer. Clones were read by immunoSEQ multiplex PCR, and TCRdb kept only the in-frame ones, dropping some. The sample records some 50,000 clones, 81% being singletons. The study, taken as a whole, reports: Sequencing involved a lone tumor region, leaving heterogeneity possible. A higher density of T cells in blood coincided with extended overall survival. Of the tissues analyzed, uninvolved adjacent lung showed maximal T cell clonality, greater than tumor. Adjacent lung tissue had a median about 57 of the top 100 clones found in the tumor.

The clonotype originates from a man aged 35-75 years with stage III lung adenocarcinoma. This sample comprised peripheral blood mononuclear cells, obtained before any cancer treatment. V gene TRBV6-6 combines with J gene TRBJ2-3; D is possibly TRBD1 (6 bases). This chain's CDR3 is CASSLGTHNTQYF. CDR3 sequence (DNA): TGTGCCAGCAGCCTCGGGACACATAATACGCAGTATTTT.